This passage covers 21 T cell receptor beta chains from one sample sequenced in a study of cytomegalovirus exposure and HLA in healthy donors. A multiplex PCR was run with 60 Vbeta primers and 13 Jbeta primers. TCRdb keeps only in-frame clones here, not all; method: immunoSEQ multiplex PCR. The repertoire holds 120,000 or so clones, with around 81% as singletons. Source material: PBMCs. The receptors were gathered from a woman in her forties in good health and CMV-seronegative.

The count of this clone is one. J is TRBJ2-7 and V is TRBV27, with 7 bases identical to TRBD1. Germline V CDR1 and CDR2: MNHEY, SMNVEV (reference sequence). This CDR3 has 15 amino acids. With V trimmed by 3 bases and J by 3 bases, 8 bases remained unmatched. CDR3 DNA sequence: TGTGCCAGCAGTTTGACTCCGGGACAGCTCTACGAGCAGTACTTC. Amino acid sequence: CASSLTPGQLYEQYF.

V usage is TRBV5-1 and J usage is TRBJ2-1; D might be TRBD2 (5 bases). The CDR3 extends over 15 amino acids. V was cut by 0 bases and J by 0 bases, with 7 bases left in between. Germline loops: CDR1 SGHRS, CDR2 YFSETQ. The CDR3 nucleotides are TGCGCCAGCAGCTTGGGCGGGTACTCCTACAATGAGCAGTTCTTC. It encodes CASSLGGYSYNEQFF.

The rearrangement uses TRBV5-6 and TRBJ2-7, with a tentative D call TRBD1 (6 bases). The CDR3 runs to 14 residues. Germline V CDR1 and CDR2: SGHDT, YYEEEE. V was cut by 3 bases and J by 0 bases, with 10 bases left in between. The CDR3 DNA sequence: TGTGCCAGCAGCTCCGACAGGAGCTCCTACGAGCAGTACTTC. Protein product: CASSSDRSSYEQYF.

Written as DNA, the CDR3 is TGTGCCAGCAGCAAAGCGGCTAGCGGAACCTACGAGCAGTACTTC. Its translation is CASSKAASGTYEQYF. This sequence joins TRBV7-2 and TRBJ2-5; the match to TRBD2 covers 7 bases. The J call could be wrong; TRBJ2-7 is a better fit for the DNA end. CDR1 and CDR2 (germline): SGHTA, FQGNSA. There are 15 residues in the CDR3.

The chain combines TRBV7-8 with TRBJ2-5; 11 bases are shared with TRBD1. The germline CDR1 and CDR2 sequences are SGHVS and FQNEAQ. V was clipped by 3 bases and J by 5 bases; unmatched bases: 5. The CDR3 contains 15 residues. The CDR3 here is CASSLLDRGQETQYF. The DNA for the CDR3 is TGTGCCAGCAGCTTGCTGGACAGGGGGCAGGAGACCCAGTACTTC.

V usage is TRBV29-1 and J usage is TRBJ2-5, with TRBD1 matching over 9 bases. TRBJ2-7 explains the end of the DNA better; the J call may be wrong. The CDR3 runs 16 residues. From germline, CDR1 is SQVTM and CDR2 ANQGSEA. The CDR3 region is CSVRVRGTGSSYEQYF. For the CDR3, the DNA is TGCAGCGTCCGGGTTAGGGGGACAGGGAGCTCCTACGAGCAGTACTTC.

The CDR3 DNA is TGCGCCAGCAGCTTGACCCAAGCAACAGGGAAGGCTGAAGCTTTCTTT. This sequence encodes CASSLTQATGKAEAFF. The V and J genes are TRBV5-1 and TRBJ1-1; D possibly corresponds to TRBD1 (6 bases). V lost 1 base, J lost 6 bases, and 19 bases lay in between. Germline CDR1 is SGHRS and CDR2 is YFSETQ. The CDR3 consists of 16 residues.

The rearrangement joins TRBV9 to TRBJ2-7; D is perhaps TRBD2 (6 bases). Trimming took 0 bases from V and 3 from J, leaving 19 bases between them. This CDR3 region has 17 residues. Germline V gives CDR1 SGDLS, CDR2 YYNGEE. In nucleotides, the CDR3 is TGTGCCAGCAGCGTAGGTCCAGGGACTGGGGAAGACTACGAGCAGTACTTC. Translated: CASSVGPGTGEDYEQYF.

The chain carries TRBV9 and TRBJ2-5; 11 bases align to TRBD2. The CDR3 runs 17 residues. Germline V gives CDR1 SGDLS, CDR2 YYNGEE. V gave up 0 bases and J gave up 1 base; unmatched junction bases: 5. The CDR3: CASSVATSGALQETQYF. The CDR3 DNA follows: TGTGCCAGCAGCGTAGCGACTAGCGGGGCCCTCCAAGAGACCCAGTACTTC.

Concerning this clone itself: The junction shows a germline mismatch at one end, possibly a read error. The chain is built from TRBV28 and TRBJ2-7, with 7 bases fitting TRBD1. Germline CDR1 and CDR2: MDHEN and SYDVKM. The CDR3 spans 13 residues. The CDR3 DNA reads TGCGCCTGCCGGGACAGTAGTTCCTACGAGCAGTACTTC. Encoded protein: CACRDSSSYEQYF.

V is TRBV15 and J is TRBJ2-1; 11 bases align to TRBD2. This CDR3 comprises 14 residues. J was trimmed by 6 bases and V by 7 bases; bases with no gene match: 5. Germline CDR1 and CDR2: LNHNV and YYDKDF (reference sequence). In DNA form, the CDR3 reads TGTGCCACCACCACTAGCGGGAGATTCAATGAGCAGTTCTTC. Amino acid sequence: CATTTSGRFNEQFF.

The chain has TRBV5-1 and TRBJ2-7; 9 bases align to TRBD1. After removal of 2 bases from V and 5 bases from J, the junction contained 8 bases not matched to a gene. The length of the CDR3 is 15 residues. CDR1 is SGHRS and CDR2 is YFSETQ in the germline V gene. CDR3 sequence (DNA): TGCGCCAGCAGCTTCCATGGGACAGGGCCGAACGAGCAGTACTTC. Amino acids: CASSFHGTGPNEQYF.

This clone was found a few times. The CDR3 spells CASSLVSNTEAFF. CDR3 nucleotides: TGCGCCAGCAGCTTGGTATCGAACACTGAAGCTTTCTTT. The rearrangement links TRBV5-1 to TRBJ1-1; D gene unclear. Trimming shortened V by 0 bases and J by 1 base, and 4 bases separated the two germline ends. The CDR3 extends over 13 amino acids. Germline CDR1 SGHRS, CDR2 YFSETQ.

This chain connects TRBV7-3 to TRBJ2-5, with TRBD2 as a possible D gene (5 bases). In germline, CDR1 is SGHTA, CDR2 FQGTGA. CDR3 length: 15 amino acids. V shed 2 bases and J shed 5 bases, with 15 bases lying between them. The CDR3 DNA reads TGTGCCAGCAGCTTATCAGGCAGGAGGTCGGAGACCCAGTACTTC. As protein: CASSLSGRRSETQYF.

This sequence joins TRBV6-6 and TRBJ2-7; TRBD1 agrees at 7 bases. The V gene's germline CDR1 is MNHNY and CDR2 SVGAGI (reference sequence). This CDR3 comprises 14 residues. The junction had 3 bases not matched to a gene; V was cut back by 0 bases and J by 4 bases. The CDR3 sequence is CASSYSPTGYEQYF. CDR3 in DNA: TGTGCCAGCAGTTACTCGCCGACAGGGTACGAGCAGTACTTC.

This clone was found a few times. The rearrangement links TRBV2 to TRBJ2-1; 7 bases are shared with TRBD2. Germline V gene data show CDR1 as SNHLY and CDR2 as FYNNEI. V lost 5 bases to trimming and J lost 9 bases; unmatched junction nucleotides: 4. CDR3 length: 12 residues. The CDR3 protein is CASSRDYPEQFF. The CDR3 region has the DNA TGTGCCAGCAGTCGGGACTACCCTGAGCAGTTCTTC.

This clone was picked up one time. V is TRBV19 and J is TRBJ2-2; D may be TRBD1 (5 bases). V was cut by 5 bases and J by 4 bases, with 14 bases left in between. This CDR3 region has 15 residues. Germline CDR1 and CDR2: LNHDA and SQIVND (reference sequence). DNA for the CDR3: TGTGCCAGTAGTCGGGCTAGTGGGGCCACCGGGGAGCTGTTTTTT. Protein product: CASSRASGATGELFF.

The chain uses TRBV11-2 and TRBJ2-6, with D possibly being TRBD1 (6 bases). CDR3 length: 14 residues. V shed 5 bases and J shed 4 bases, with 9 bases lying between them. The germline V gene encodes CDR1 SGHAT and CDR2 FQNNGV. CDR3 nucleotides: TGTGCCAGCAGCCCAGGGGCCGGGGCCAACGTCCTGACTTTC. This translates into CASSPGAGANVLTF.

The chain joins TRBV19 to TRBJ2-7; 7 positions match TRBD2. Germline V gene data show CDR1 as LNHDA and CDR2 as SQIVND (reference sequence). The CDR3 is made up of 14 amino acids. V shed 5 bases and J 4 bases; nucleotides not matched to a gene: 8. The CDR3 region is CASSSQRDSYEQYF. CDR3 DNA: TGTGCCAGTAGTTCTCAGCGGGACTCTTACGAGCAGTACTTC.

The rearrangement links TRBV23-1 to TRBJ2-4; 7 positions agree with TRBD2. TRBV23-1 is marked as an open reading frame, function uncertain. The trim removed 3 bases at V and 8 bases at J, leaving 13 bases unmatched. This CDR3 has 16 residues. This CDR3 is CASSQGSGSGVDIQYF. The CDR3 nucleotides read TGCGCCAGCAGTCAGGGGTCGGGCAGCGGGGTAGACATTCAGTACTTC.

V usage is TRBV4-1 and J usage is TRBJ2-6; a weak D match, TRBD2 (5 bases). This CDR3 is built from 17 residues. The V end was cut by 2 bases, the J end by 2 bases, with 13 bases between. CDR1 and CDR2 (germline): MGHRA, YSYEKL. CDR3 nucleotides: TGCGCCAGCAGCCAACCCGCTCGGGGTGCTGGGGCCAACGTCCTGACTTTC. Translation: CASSQPARGAGANVLTF.